The next 31 T cell receptor beta chains were all read from a single sample in a study of Graves' ophthalmopathy and Graves' hyperthyroidism. RNA transcripts served as template for amplifying TCR beta CDR3 sequences. Investigators did first-round RT-PCR with HTBI primers, then second-round multiplex PCR. TCRdb redid the calling of the multiplex PCR reads with MiXCR, one entry per CDR3 protein. The sample records about 160,000 distinct CDR3 sequences, about 40% being singletons. Sequencing was performed on peripheral blood. These receptors were taken from a woman in her 40s with Graves' ophthalmopathy.

This clonotype has ten or more counts. Here the CDR3 DNA reads TGTGCCATCGGGGTGACGGTGAACACTGAAGCTTTCTTT. This codes for CAIGVTVNTEAFF. V gene TRBV10-3 combines with J gene TRBJ1-1; D gene unclear. The germline V and J ends were trimmed by 8 bases and 0 bases, with 10 bases remaining between them. Germline CDR1 ENHRY, CDR2 SYGVKD. This CDR3 spans 13 amino acids.

This chain uses TRBV28 with TRBJ2-7; D is unresolved. The CDR3 contains 13 residues. V gave up 5 bases and J gave up 2 bases, with 10 bases separating them. Germline V gene data show CDR1 as MDHEN and CDR2 as SYDVKM. The CDR3 loop reads CASSRVATYEQYF. The DNA for the CDR3 is TGTGCCAGCAGTAGGGTCGCCACCTACGAGCAGTACTTC. Complete variable domain (other parts from reference TRBV28 and TRBJ2-7): DVKVTQSSRYLVKRTGEKVFLECVQDMDHENMFWYRQDPGLGLRLIYFSYDVKMKEKGDIPEGYSVSREKKERFSLILESASTNQTSMYLCASSRVATYEQYFGPGTRLTVT.

This clonotype was seen repeatedly, ten times or more. Here the CDR3 DNA reads TGCAGTGCTGGGCTAGGACAGGGCGACGAGACCCAGTACTTC. This codes for CSAGLGQGDETQYF. V gene TRBV20-1 combines with J gene TRBJ2-5; 8 bases map to TRBD1. V was clipped by 5 bases and J by 5 bases; unmatched bases: 10. This CDR3 spans 14 amino acids. Germline V CDR1 and CDR2: DFQATT, SNEGSKA (reference sequence).

This chain uses TRBV12-3 or TRBV12-4 with TRBJ2-2; maybe TRBD1 (6 bases). The CDR3 is made up of 14 amino acids. Deletions cut 7 bases from V and 6 bases from J, with 15 bases between. CDR3 sequence: CASITSYRAGELFF. DNA for the CDR3: TGTGCCAGCATCACCTCTTACAGGGCCGGGGAGCTGTTTTTT.

This clonotype has a count of ten or more. The chain joins TRBV29-1 to TRBJ1-1; D uncertain. V was pared by 7 bases and J by 3 bases, with 9 bases between. Germline values: CDR1 SQVTM, CDR2 ANQGSEA. There are 11 residues in the CDR3. DNA for the CDR3: TGCAGCGCCCCTGGGGACACTGAAGCTTTCTTT. It translates to CSAPGDTEAFF. Looking up the rest from reference TRBV29-1 and TRBJ1-1 gives the full variable domain: SAVISQKPSRDICQRGTSLTIQCQVDSQVTMMFWYRQQPGQSLTLIATANQGSEATYESGFVIDKFPISRPNLTFSTLTVSNMSPEDSSIYLCSAPGDTEAFFGQGTRLTVV.

V is TRBV30 and J is TRBJ1-6; D is ambiguous. CDR1 and CDR2 (germline): GTSNPN, SVGIG (reference sequence). The CDR3 extends over 15 amino acids. The V end was cut by 5 bases, the J end by 9 bases, with 20 bases between. The CDR3 loop reads CAWEGNGGWGSPLHF. DNA of the CDR3: TGTGCCTGGGAGGGCAACGGCGGCTGGGGTTCACCCCTCCACTTT.

This rearrangement joins TRBV6-2 or TRBV6-3 to TRBJ1-2; unclear D gene. In germline, CDR1 is MNHEY, CDR2 SVGEGT. The V end lost 6 bases, the J end lost 4 bases, and 12 bases lay between the germline ends. There are 13 residues in the CDR3. As DNA, the CDR3 is TGTGCCAGCAGCTCATTTGGCCCCTATGGCTACACCTTC. Translated, it gives CASSSFGPYGYTF.

This clonotype was observed at least ten times. The genes are TRBV7-2 and TRBJ2-5, with 8 bases aligning to TRBD2. CDR1 is SGHTA, CDR2 FQGNSA, per germline. CDR3 length equals 12 residues. The ends lost 0 bases at V and 14 bases at J; junction bases unmatched: 5. This CDR3 reads CASSLARAGVYF. DNA for the CDR3: TGTGCCAGCAGCTTAGCGCGAGCGGGGGTTTACTTC.

CDR3 sequence reads: CASREHRDRVYEQYF. The DNA for the CDR3 is TGTGCCAGCAGGGAACACCGGGACAGGGTATACGAGCAGTACTTC. The V and J genes are TRBV2 and TRBJ2-7, with TRBD1 matching over 9 bases. Trimming cost V 6 bases and J 4 bases; bases outside gene matches: 10. CDR3 length equals 15 residues. CDR1 is SNHLY and CDR2 is FYNNEI in the germline V gene.

This clonotype came up many times. This sequence joins TRBV6-5 and TRBJ1-1; 8 nucleotides agree with TRBD1. This CDR3 has 15 residues. Germline CDR1 and CDR2: MNHEY and SVGAGI. Trimming at V came to 2 bases and at J to 1 base, leaving 3 bases not matched to a gene. As DNA, the CDR3 is TGTGCCAGCAGTTACGTGGGGACAGGGAACACTGAAGCTTTCTTT. Its translation is CASSYVGTGNTEAFF.

This clonotype has a single count. The V and J genes are TRBV5-1 and TRBJ2-7, with TRBD1 matching over 7 bases. Unmatched junction bases numbered 6, after V lost 1 base and J lost 5 bases. The CDR3 extends over 14 amino acids. Per the germline V gene, CDR1 is SGHRS and CDR2 is YFSETQ. The CDR3 region is CASSLLDRNHEQYF. Written as DNA, the CDR3 is TGCGCCAGCAGCTTGTTGGACAGGAACCACGAGCAGTACTTC.

The J gene is TRBJ1-5, the V gene TRBV2, with D perhaps TRBD1 (6 bases). This CDR3 contains 14 residues. The V end lost 7 bases, the J end lost 6 bases, and 16 bases lay between the germline ends. Per germline, CDR1 SNHLY and CDR2 FYNNEI. The CDR3 loop is CASKNREGVQPQHF. Written as DNA, the CDR3 is TGTGCCAGCAAGAACAGGGAAGGGGTTCAGCCCCAGCATTTT.

The rearrangement uses TRBV12-3 or TRBV12-4 and TRBJ2-7; TRBD1 aligns across 8 bases. The CDR3 totals 14 residues. Unmatched junction bases numbered 7, after V lost 3 bases and J lost 6 bases. CDR3 coding DNA: TGTGCCAGCAGTTTTGCAGGGGGCTGGGGCGAGCAGTACTTC. This encodes CASSFAGGWGEQYF.

The chain employs TRBV6-1 and TRBJ1-5, with D unclear. This CDR3 spans 14 amino acids. Germline loops: CDR1 MNHNS, CDR2 SASEGT. Deletions cut 4 bases from V and 3 bases from J, with 10 bases between. CDR3 in amino acids: CASSAFRINQPQHF. The CDR3 DNA follows: TGTGCCAGCAGTGCTTTTCGGATCAATCAGCCCCAGCATTTT.

This chain joins TRBV12-3 or TRBV12-4 and TRBJ2-2; D call uncertain. Trimming took 1 base from V and 4 from J, leaving 7 bases between them. This CDR3 is built from 14 residues. CDR3 residues: CASSLGSSTGELFF. For the CDR3, the DNA is TGTGCCAGCAGTTTAGGGTCTAGCACCGGGGAGCTGTTTTTT.

The rearrangement links TRBV6-5 to TRBJ2-5, with TRBD1 identical over 7 bases. This CDR3 is built from 12 residues. CDR1 is MNHEY, CDR2 SVGAGI, per germline. V shed 8 bases and J 4 bases; nucleotides not matched to a gene: 4. In DNA, the CDR3 is TGTGCCAGCGGAAGGGACAGAGAGACCCAGTACTTC. Its translation is CASGRDRETQYF.

V and J are TRBV6-4 and TRBJ2-7; 7 bases map to TRBD1. The CDR3 has 13 residues. V trimming: 10 bases; J trimming: 3 bases; junction bases outside the gene matches: 9. Germline V CDR1 and CDR2: MRHNA, SNTAGT. The CDR3 region is CAISDREFYEQYF. CDR3 nucleotides: TGTGCCATCAGCGACAGGGAATTCTACGAGCAGTACTTC.

This clonotype was recorded at least ten times. The gene calls are TRBV6-5 and TRBJ1-5; no clear D. The CDR3 length is 15 residues. V lost 0 bases to trimming and J lost 0 bases, with 6 bases between them. Per germline, CDR1 MNHEY and CDR2 SVGAGI. The CDR3 here is CASSYSGNSNQPQHF. CDR3 DNA: TGTGCCAGCAGTTACTCGGGGAATAGCAATCAGCCCCAGCATTTT.

This clonotype was recorded at least ten times. V is TRBV5-1 and J is TRBJ1-2; 7 bases match TRBD1. The CDR3 extends over 13 amino acids. CDR1 is SGHRS, CDR2 YFSETQ, per germline. Trimming took 4 bases from V and 7 from J; bases not matched to a gene: 7. CDR3 in amino acids: CASSLTGSAGYTF. The CDR3 DNA reads as TGCGCCAGCAGCCTGACAGGGTCGGCTGGCTACACCTTC.

In its sample, this clonotype was seen many times. This chain joins TRBV2 and TRBJ1-2; TRBD1 might be the D (5 bases). CDR3 length: 10 amino acids. Per germline, CDR1 SNHLY and CDR2 FYNNEI. The V end was cut by 9 bases, the J end by 8 bases, with 10 bases between. Written as DNA, the CDR3 is TGTGCCAGGGGACCAGAGGGCTACACCTTC. This gives the protein CARGPEGYTF.

This clonotype came up a few times. This chain joins TRBV6-6 and TRBJ1-6; D is unclear. V gave up 1 base and J gave up 8 bases, with 3 bases separating them. Looked up from germline, CDR1 is MNHNY and CDR2 is SVGAGI (reference sequence). This CDR3 has 12 residues. CDR3 bases: TGTGCCAGCAGTTACTTGGATTCACCCCTCCACTTT. Translated, it gives CASSYLDSPLHF.

The chain has TRBV11-1 and TRBJ2-7; 9 bases fit TRBD1. The CDR3 consists of 16 residues. Germline V gene data show CDR1 as SGHAT and CDR2 as FQDESV (reference sequence). J lost 0 bases, V lost 5 bases, and 8 bases had no gene match. The CDR3, as DNA: TGTGCCAGCAGCCCGTCCGGGACAGGGAACTCCTACGAGCAGTACTTC. Amino acids: CASSPSGTGNSYEQYF.

On this clonotype itself: A junction boundary mismatches the germline segment, possibly from a read error. V and J are TRBV27 and TRBJ2-5; weak D call: TRBD2 (6 bases). The germline V gene encodes CDR1 MNHEY and CDR2 SMNVEV (reference sequence). The CDR3 runs to 11 residues. CDR3 nucleotide sequence: TGTGCCAGCAGCCCTGGGGGGATTCGATCATTC. It yields the protein CASSPGGIRSF.

Many counts were recorded for this clonotype. V and J are TRBV6-5 and TRBJ1-5; no definite D call. CDR3 size: 14 residues. The germline V gene encodes CDR1 MNHEY and CDR2 SVGAGI. V was pared by 5 bases and J by 0 bases, with 8 bases between. The CDR3 here is CASSPTDSNQPQHF. The CDR3 coding sequence is TGTGCCAGCAGTCCTACAGATAGCAATCAGCCCCAGCATTTT.

At least ten counts were recorded for this clonotype. V gene TRBV2 combines with J gene TRBJ2-5; D assignment may be TRBD1 or TRBD2 (6 bases each). Trimming pared 8 bases from V and 5 bases from J, leaving 18 bases between. This CDR3 region has 14 residues. Looked up from germline, CDR1 is SNHLY and CDR2 is FYNNEI. The CDR3 sequence is CASGPGQGGETQYF. CDR3 sequence (DNA): TGTGCCAGCGGACCGGGACAAGGAGGGGAGACCCAGTACTTC.

This clonotype has a handful of counts. The V call is TRBV10-2, the J call TRBJ2-7; 8 bases align to TRBD1. The germline gives CDR1 WSHSY, CDR2 SAAADI. This CDR3 is built from 14 residues. J was trimmed by 6 bases and V by 2 bases; bases with no gene match: 6. CDR3 protein: CASSEGRGLFEQYF. The CDR3, as DNA: TGCGCCAGCAGTGAGGGCAGGGGGCTCTTCGAGCAGTACTTC.

This clonotype was recorded many times. J is TRBJ1-1 and V is TRBV19; D is unclear. The V and J ends lost 5 bases and 5 bases respectively, with 12 bases between them. Germline CDR1 LNHDA, CDR2 SQIVND (reference sequence). The CDR3 has 13 residues. The CDR3 nucleotides are TGTGCCAGTAGTTTTAGCCCCAGAACTGAAGCTTTCTTT. It translates to CASSFSPRTEAFF.

The chain employs TRBV18 and TRBJ1-6; unclear D gene. The germline V and J ends were trimmed by 2 bases and 6 bases, with 8 bases remaining between them. There are 14 residues in the CDR3. Germline-derived CDR1 and CDR2 are KGHSH and LQKENI. The CDR3 DNA reads TGTGCCAGCTCACCAAAAACGGGTAATTCACCCCTCCACTTT. Translating it yields CASSPKTGNSPLHF.

This chain uses TRBV10-1 with TRBJ2-2; D not certain. This CDR3 is 12 amino acids long. Trimming took off 5 bases at V and 5 bases at J, with 6 bases between the two ends. Germline-derived CDR1 and CDR2 are WNHNN and SYGVQD (reference sequence). Here the CDR3 DNA reads TGCGCCAGCAGTCAAATGACCGGGGAGCTGTTTTTT. Translating it yields CASSQMTGELFF.

The chain couples TRBV27 to TRBJ2-7; tentative D call: TRBD2 (5 bases). This CDR3 has 14 amino acids. The germline CDR1 and CDR2 sequences are MNHEY and SMNVEV (reference sequence). With 8 bases removed from V and 3 bases from J, the gap between germline ends came to 17 bases. CDR3 coding DNA: TGTGCCAGCCTTAGACTAACGACCCTCTACGAGCAGTACTTC. The encoded protein is CASLRLTTLYEQYF.

The rearrangement joins TRBV19 to TRBJ1-2; 7 nucleotides match TRBD1. The V gene's germline CDR1 is LNHDA and CDR2 SQIVND (reference sequence). Germline trimming cut 6 bases from V and 2 bases from J; bases unmatched to any gene: 6. CDR3 size: 14 residues. The CDR3 spells CASSPDRWNYGYTF. Written as DNA, the CDR3 is TGTGCCAGTAGCCCGGACAGGTGGAACTATGGCTACACCTTC.